The entry below describes one TCR beta chain. This record comes from a study of blood T cell repertoires in COVID-19. Study at large: The United States, Italy and Spain provided the acute and convalescent COVID-19 samples. T cells, B-cell-depleted T cells, or PBMCs provided the cDNA or gDNA that served as material.

Authors' processing steps: Amplifying reference gene primers gave estimates of nucleated cell counts. Libraries were prepared by immunoSEQ multiplex PCR; TCRdb keeps only in-frame clonotypes and omits some of them. V and J calls and clone size come straight from that table; D and trimming were deduced from the DNA. The table lists some 300,000 clones, approximately 88% of them singletons. CDR1 and CDR2 (germline): SEHNR, FQNEAQ (reference sequence). CDR3 length equals 12 residues. The V gene end was trimmed by 11 bases and the J gene end by 5 bases; junction bases not matched to a gene: 5. This chain links TRBV7-9 with TRBJ2-5; TRBD1 matches 10 bases. The sequence came from a young woman who had recovered from COVID-19. The specimen was peripheral blood. In DNA form, the CDR3 reads TGTGCCGGAGAGGACAGGGGGGAGACCCAGTACTTC. Translating it yields CAGEDRGETQYF.